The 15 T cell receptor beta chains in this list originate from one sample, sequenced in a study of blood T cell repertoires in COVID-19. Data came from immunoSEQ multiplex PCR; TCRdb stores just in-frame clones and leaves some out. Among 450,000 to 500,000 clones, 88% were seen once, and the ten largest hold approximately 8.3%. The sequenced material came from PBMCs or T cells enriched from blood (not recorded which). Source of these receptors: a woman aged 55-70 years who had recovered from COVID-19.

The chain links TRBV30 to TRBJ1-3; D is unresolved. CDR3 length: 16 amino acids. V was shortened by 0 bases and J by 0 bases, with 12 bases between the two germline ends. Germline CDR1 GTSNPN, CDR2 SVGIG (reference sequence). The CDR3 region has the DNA TGTGCCTGGAGTGTGGCGACACCCAGCTCTGGAAACACCATATATTTT. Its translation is CAWSVATPSSGNTIYF.

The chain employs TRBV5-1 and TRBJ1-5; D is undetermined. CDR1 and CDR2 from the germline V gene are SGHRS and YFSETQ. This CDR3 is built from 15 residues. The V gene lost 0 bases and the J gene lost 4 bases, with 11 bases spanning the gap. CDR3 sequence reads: CASSLAGKLNQPQHF. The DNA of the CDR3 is TGCGCCAGCAGCTTGGCTGGCAAACTAAATCAGCCCCAGCATTTT. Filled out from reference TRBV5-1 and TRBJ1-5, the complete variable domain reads KAGVTQTPRYLIKTRGQQVTLSCSPISGHRSVSWYQQTPGQGLQFLFEYFSETQRNKGNFPGRFSGRQFSNSRSEMNVSTLELGDSALYLCASSLAGKLNQPQHFGDGTRLSIL.

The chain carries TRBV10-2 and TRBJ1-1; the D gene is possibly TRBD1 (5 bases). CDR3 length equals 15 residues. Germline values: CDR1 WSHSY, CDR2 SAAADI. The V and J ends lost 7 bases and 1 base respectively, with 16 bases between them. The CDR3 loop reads CASKASNGANTEAFF. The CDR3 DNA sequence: TGCGCCAGCAAAGCCTCTAATGGGGCGAACACTGAAGCTTTCTTT.

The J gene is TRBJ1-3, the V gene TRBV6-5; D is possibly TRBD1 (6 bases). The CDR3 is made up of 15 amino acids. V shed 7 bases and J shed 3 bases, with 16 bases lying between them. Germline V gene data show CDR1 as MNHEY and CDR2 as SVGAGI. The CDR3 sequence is CASKVDSSNGNTIYF. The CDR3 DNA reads TGTGCCAGCAAGGTGGACAGTTCAAATGGAAACACCATATATTTT.

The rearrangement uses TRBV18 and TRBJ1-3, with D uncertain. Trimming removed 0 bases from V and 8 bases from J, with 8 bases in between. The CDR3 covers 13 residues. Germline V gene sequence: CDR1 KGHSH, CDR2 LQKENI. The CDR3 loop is CASSPPRSDTIYF. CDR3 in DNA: TGTGCCAGCTCACCACCGAGGTCGGACACCATATATTTT.

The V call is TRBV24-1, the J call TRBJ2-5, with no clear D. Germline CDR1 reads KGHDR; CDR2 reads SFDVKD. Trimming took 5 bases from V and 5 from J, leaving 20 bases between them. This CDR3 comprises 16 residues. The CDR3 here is CATSATKHRSWETQYF. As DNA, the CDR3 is TGTGCCACCAGTGCTACTAAACACCGGTCGTGGGAGACCCAGTACTTC.

The CDR3 loop reads CASSFGTDTQYF. The CDR3 nucleotides are TGTGCCAGCAGTTTCGGCACAGATACGCAGTATTTT. The J gene is TRBJ2-3, the V gene TRBV6-5; D is unclear. Deletions cut 4 bases from V and 1 base from J, with 3 bases between. CDR3 size: 12 residues. CDR1 and CDR2 from the germline V gene are MNHEY and SVGAGI.

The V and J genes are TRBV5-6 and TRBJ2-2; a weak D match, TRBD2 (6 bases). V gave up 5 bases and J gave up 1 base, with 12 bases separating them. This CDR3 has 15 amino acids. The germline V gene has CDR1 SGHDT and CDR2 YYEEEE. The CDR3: CASSKYGGNTGELFF. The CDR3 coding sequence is TGTGCCAGCAGTAAATACGGGGGGAACACCGGGGAGCTGTTTTTT.

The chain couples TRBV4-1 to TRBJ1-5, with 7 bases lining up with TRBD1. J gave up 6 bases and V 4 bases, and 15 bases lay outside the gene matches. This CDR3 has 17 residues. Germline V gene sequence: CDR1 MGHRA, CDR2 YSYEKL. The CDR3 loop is CASSLRLGTDGTQPQHF. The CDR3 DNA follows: TGCGCCAGCAGCCTCAGGCTGGGGACAGATGGAACTCAGCCCCAGCATTTT.

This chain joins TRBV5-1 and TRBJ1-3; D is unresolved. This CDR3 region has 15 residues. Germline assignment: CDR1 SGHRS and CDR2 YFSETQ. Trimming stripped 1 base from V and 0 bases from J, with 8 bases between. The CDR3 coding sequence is TGCGCCAGCAGCTTGATACCCAGCTCTGGAAACACCATATATTTT. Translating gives CASSLIPSSGNTIYF.

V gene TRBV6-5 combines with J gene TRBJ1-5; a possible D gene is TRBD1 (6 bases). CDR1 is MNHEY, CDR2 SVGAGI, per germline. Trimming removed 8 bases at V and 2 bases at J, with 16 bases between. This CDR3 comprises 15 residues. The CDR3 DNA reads TGTGCCAGCTATCATAAAGCAGGGGGCAATCAGCCCCAGCATTTT. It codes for CASYHKAGGNQPQHF.

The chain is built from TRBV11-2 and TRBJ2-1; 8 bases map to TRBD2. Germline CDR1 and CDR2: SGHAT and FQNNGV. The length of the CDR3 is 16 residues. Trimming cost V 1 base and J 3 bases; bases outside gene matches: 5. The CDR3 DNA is TGTGCCAGCAGCTTAGTTTCGGGGGGGGTCTACAATGAGCAGTTCTTC. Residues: CASSLVSGGVYNEQFF.

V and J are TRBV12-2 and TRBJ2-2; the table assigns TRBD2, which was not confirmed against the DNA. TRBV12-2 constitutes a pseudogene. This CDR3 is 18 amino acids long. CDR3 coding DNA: TGTGCAAGTCGCTTAGCGAGTCTCCCGACTATAAACACCGGGGAGCTGTTTTTT. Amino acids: CASRLASLPTINTGELFF.

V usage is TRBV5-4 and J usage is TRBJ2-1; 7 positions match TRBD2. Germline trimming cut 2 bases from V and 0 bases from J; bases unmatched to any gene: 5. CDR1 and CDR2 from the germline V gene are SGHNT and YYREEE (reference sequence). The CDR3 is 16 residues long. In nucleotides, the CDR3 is TGTGCCAGCAGCTTCCTGGGCGGGGGCTCCTACAATGAGCAGTTCTTC. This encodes CASSFLGGGSYNEQFF. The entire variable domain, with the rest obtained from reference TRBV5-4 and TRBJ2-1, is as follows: ETGVTQSPTHLIKTRGQQVTLRCSSQSGHNTVSWYQQALGQGPQFIFQYYREEENGRGNFPPRFSGLQFPNYSSELNVNALELDDSALYLCASSFLGGGSYNEQFFGPGTRLTVL.

The CDR3 coding sequence is TGTGCCAGTAGTATATTAAAAGGGGGCGGCGAGCAGTACTTC. Translating gives CASSILKGGGEQYF. V usage is TRBV19 and J usage is TRBJ2-7; 7 nucleotides agree with TRBD1. The CDR3 consists of 14 residues. The germline CDR1 and CDR2 sequences are LNHDA and SQIVND (reference sequence). With V trimmed by 2 bases and J by 6 bases, 7 bases remained unmatched.